The 10 T cell receptor beta chains in this list originate from one sample, sequenced in a study of blood T cell repertoires in COVID-19. The method was immunoSEQ multiplex PCR; TCRdb's version includes in-frame clones alone and lacks a portion of them. Of 25,000 to 35,000 clones in the sample, more than 70% are singletons; the top ten hold less than 9.5%. The sequenced sample consisted of peripheral blood. The receptors derive from a human donor in a cohort sampled during active COVID-19.

Only a few counts were recorded for this clone. The genes are TRBV27 and TRBJ1-5; TRBD1 matches 8 bases. Germline lookup yields CDR1 MNHEY and CDR2 SMNVEV (reference sequence). This CDR3 region has 15 residues. Trimming removed 2 bases from V and 7 bases from J; junction bases left unmatched: 7. CDR3 DNA sequence: TGTGCCAGCAGTTTAAAGACAGGGGCCGGGCAGCCCCAGCATTTT. Translating gives CASSLKTGAGQPQHF.

The J gene is TRBJ2-7, the V gene TRBV3-1 (or the pseudogene TRBV3-2); 8 bases agree with TRBD1. Germline loops: CDR1 LGHDT, CDR2 YNNKEL (reference sequence). Trimming cost V 2 bases and J 6 bases; bases outside gene matches: 9. The CDR3 is made up of 15 amino acids. CDR3 coding DNA: TGTGCCAGCAGCCAACCCGGACAGGGTTGGAGCGAGCAGTACTTC. Its protein is CASSQPGQGWSEQYF.

The chain carries TRBV24-1 and TRBJ2-3, with a possible D match to TRBD1 (5 bases). Germline V gene data show CDR1 as KGHDR and CDR2 as SFDVKD. The CDR3 spans 15 residues. V was pared by 7 bases and J by 5 bases, with 18 bases between. CDR3 sequence reads: CATRSRDEVGDTQYF. CDR3 nucleotides: TGTGCCACCAGGTCCAGGGATGAGGTTGGAGATACGCAGTATTTT.

The chain couples TRBV7-2 to TRBJ1-6, with D possibly being TRBD1 (5 bases). This CDR3 comprises 13 residues. CDR1 and CDR2 from the germline V gene are SGHTA and FQGNSA. Trimming took off 6 bases at V and 9 bases at J, with 12 bases between the two ends. CDR3 in DNA: TGTGCCAGCAGGGACATTTCTTTTTCACCCCTCCACTTT. Translating it yields CASRDISFSPLHF. Combining the CDR3 with reference TRBV7-2 and TRBJ1-6 gives the whole variable domain GAGVSQSPSNKVTEKGKDVELRCDPISGHTALYWYRQSLGQGLEFLIYFQGNSAPDKSGLPSDRFSAERTGGSVSTLTIQRTQQEDSAVYLCASRDISFSPLHFGNGTRLTVT.

The chain couples TRBV2 to TRBJ2-6, with TRBD1 as a possible D gene (7 bases). This CDR3 contains 17 residues. V gave up 4 bases and J gave up 0 bases, with 13 bases separating them. The germline V gene encodes CDR1 SNHLY and CDR2 FYNNEI. Here the CDR3 DNA reads TGTGCCAGCAGTGCCGGGGGACAGTCCTCTGGGGCCAACGTCCTGACTTTC. Its protein is CASSAGGQSSGANVLTF.

The chain couples TRBV11-2 to TRBJ1-6; no reliable D call. V lost 5 bases, J lost 7 bases, and 18 bases lay in between. Looked up from germline, CDR1 is SGHAT and CDR2 is FQNNGV. CDR3 length equals 16 residues. The CDR3 loop is CASSPNSGQENSPLHF. The DNA of the CDR3 is TGTGCCAGCAGCCCAAACTCCGGTCAGGAAAATTCACCCCTCCACTTT.

This chain joins TRBV6-1 and TRBJ1-1; no clear D gene. The CDR3 is 12 amino acids. V was trimmed by 3 bases and J by 1 base, leaving 3 bases between them. CDR1 and CDR2 (germline): MNHNS, SASEGT. The CDR3 region has the DNA TGTGCCAGCAGTGAGAGGAACACTGAAGCTTTCTTT. Amino acid sequence: CASSERNTEAFF.

The rearrangement joins TRBV5-1 to TRBJ1-4; D is undetermined. This CDR3 spans 14 amino acids. Germline CDR1 and CDR2: SGHRS and YFSETQ. Trimming took 0 bases from V and 4 from J, leaving 7 bases between them. The CDR3 sequence: CASSLAGFNEKLFF. CDR3 bases: TGCGCCAGCAGCTTGGCAGGCTTTAATGAAAAACTGTTTTTT.

The chain has TRBV9 and TRBJ2-3; D remains unclear. The V end was cut by 0 bases, the J end by 2 bases, with 10 bases between. Germline V CDR1 and CDR2: SGDLS, YYNGEE. This CDR3 has 15 residues. CDR3 in DNA: TGTGCCAGCAGCGTAGCTACGACATCCACAGATACGCAGTATTTT. Residues: CASSVATTSTDTQYF.

The chain carries TRBV5-1 and TRBJ1-6, with 7 positions matching TRBD1. Per germline, CDR1 SGHRS and CDR2 YFSETQ. The CDR3 length is 15 residues. J was trimmed by 8 bases and V by 5 bases; bases with no gene match: 10. The CDR3 DNA sequence: TGCGCCAGCAGACGGGACAGCCTCTGGGATTCACCCCTCCACTTT. It specifies CASRRDSLWDSPLHF.